The clone carrying this TCR beta chain has more than one count but fewer than ten. Its antigen remains unknown. TCRdb re-derived calls from the 5' RACE reads in MiXCR, one entry per CDR3 protein. Counted here are roughly 280,000 distinct CDR3 sequences, approximately 8% occurring once; the ten biggest clones make up about 20%. Deletions cut 5 bases from V and 6 bases from J, with 20 bases between. This CDR3 has 15 residues. The germline gives CDR1 DFQATT, CDR2 SNEGSKA (reference sequence). These data belong to a study of T-cell memory formation after mild COVID-19. Across the whole study: TCR clusters were mostly confined to one donor each. Study-level findings and limits: Pre-infection memory showed some responding clones, and this suggested that cross-reactive memory joined. CD4/CD8 balance held among clones contracting day 15 to 85, and later expanders leaned CD4+.

The receptor was isolated from a man between 18 and 35 years old who had mild COVID-19 (a few samples of this study predate the infection). Cell type and time point are not known. The specimen was PBMCs or a T cell subset sorted from them (not recorded which). The genes are TRBV20-1 and TRBJ2-4; D perhaps matches TRBD2 (6 bases). The DNA of the CDR3 is TGCAGTGCTCGGGGGTTGGGGCCGATTGGAAACATTCAGTACTTC. Translating it yields CSARGLGPIGNIQYF.